What follows describes a single T cell receptor beta chain. Its antigen is currently unknown. The germline V gene has CDR1 MDHEN and CDR2 SYDVKM. The CDR3 contains 12 residues. V was pared by 3 bases and J by 15 bases, with 15 bases between. TRB was amplified from approximately 250-480 ng of blood genomic DNA. These data are taken from a study of T and B cells in COVID-19 patients. Turning to the study itself: Peripheral blood came from COVID-19 patients with active infection or after recovery. At median age roughly 30 years, recovered patients were younger than active-infection patients at just over 65. Critical illness requiring mechanical ventilation or extracorporeal membrane oxygenation affected 12 of 20 active-infection patients.

BIOMED2 TRB-A/B primer pools were used in multiplex TRB PCR. TCRdb reprocessed the multiplex PCR reads via MiXCR and lists one record per CDR3 protein. The sample lists about 3,000 distinct CDR3 sequences, under 25% occurring once. Study-wide results and limits: Symptomatic-phase blood samples from mildly ill patients and early samples from severe cases were scarce.

This chain joins TRBV28 and TRBJ2-1; D is uncertain. The receptor was derived from a human donor with active COVID-19. Input material: blood. The CDR3 DNA follows: TGTGCCAGCAGTTTTATGGAGCGACCGCTGTTCTTC. Its protein product is CASSFMERPLFF.